This is a list of T cell receptor beta chains from one sample in a study of low-dose radiotherapy and immunotherapy resistance in tumors. TCRdb passed the reads through MiXCR, listing each CDR3 protein once. The table includes about 46,000 distinct CDR3 sequences, 10% to 15% detected once. The source material was PBMCs, sampled before treatment. The receptors were gathered from a female donor with ovarian cancer. The CDR3 runs from the conserved cysteine through the conserved F or W. The D gene is left open where the match is weak. Size is stated for part of the rows, as once, few or many counts, or as a class when the clone is expanded.

TRBD1,TRBJ2-5,TRBV12-3/TRBV12-4,many,CASSKGTGGQETQYF,TGTGCCAGCAGTAAGGGGACAGGGGGTCAAGAGACCCAGTACTTC
TRBD2,TRBJ2-3,TRBV13,once,CASSSPGEGSTDTQYF,TGTGCCAGCAGCTCGCCCGGGGAGGGGAGCACAGATACGCAGTATTTT
-,TRBJ1-5,TRBV30,many,CAWSVKGRLSGQPQHF,TGTGCCTGGAGTGTTAAAGGGAGGCTGAGCGGTCAGCCCCAGCATTTT
-,TRBJ2-3,TRBV6-5,many,CASSEPRGAGTDTQYF,TGTGCCAGCAGTGAACCTCGGGGGGCTGGCACAGATACGCAGTATTTT
-,TRBJ1-1,TRBV3-1,many,CASSQQKGSTEAFF,TGTGCCAGCAGCCAGCAAAAGGGGAGCACTGAAGCTTTCTTT
-,TRBJ2-1,TRBV3-1,-,CASSQGLATYNEQFF,TGTGCCAGCAGCCAAGGCCTAGCGACCTACAATGAGCAGTTCTTC
-,TRBJ1-1,TRBV6-6,many,CASSGFGALNTEAFF,TGTGCCAGCAGTGGCTTCGGGGCCCTGAACACTGAAGCTTTCTTT
TRBD2,TRBJ2-5,TRBV5-4,many,CASSLDPPGGFGETQYF,TGTGCCAGCAGCTTGGACCCCCCCGGGGGGTTCGGGGAGACCCAGTACTTC
TRBD1,TRBJ2-3,TRBV6-5,-,CASSPITGGLTDTQYF,TGTGCCAGCAGCCCTATTACAGGGGGCTTAACAGATACGCAGTATTTT
-,TRBJ2-7,TRBV6-9,-,CASSYIGQYF,TGTGCCAGCAGTTATATCGGGCAGTACTTC
-,TRBJ2-5,TRBV24-1,many,CATSENTHLETQYF,TGTGCCACCAGTGAGAACACTCACCTGGAGACCCAGTACTTC
-,TRBJ1-6,TRBV25-1,many,CASSEGGPFEPLHF,TGTGCCAGCAGTGAAGGGGGGCCCTTCGAACCCCTCCACTTT
-,TRBJ2-7,TRBV4-1,many,CASSLPGRGYEQYF,TGCGCCAGCAGCCTTCCGGGTCGTGGCTACGAGCAGTACTTC
-,TRBJ2-5,TRBV29-1,-,CSGRQGRETQYF,TGCAGCGGCCGCCAGGGCCGGGAGACCCAGTACTTC
TRBD2,TRBJ2-1,TRBV13,many,CASSLKAGDSYNEQFF,TGTGCCAGCAGCTTAAAGGCGGGGGATTCCTACAATGAGCAGTTCTTC
TRBD2,TRBJ2-1,TRBV28,many,CAGQSTSGFNEQFF,TGTGCCGGCCAAAGTACTAGCGGGTTCAATGAGCAGTTCTTC
-,TRBJ2-6,TRBV7-2,many,CASSLEVRSSGANVLTF,TGTGCCAGCAGCTTAGAGGTCAGGAGCTCTGGGGCCAACGTCCTGACTTTC
-,TRBJ2-7,TRBV28,medium-sized,CASSFPPAEEQYF,TGTGCCAGCAGTTTCCCCCCCGCCGAGGAGCAGTACTTC
-,TRBJ2-5,TRBV7-9,many,CASSPDGAGETQYF,TGTGCCAGCAGCCCCGACGGGGCTGGGGAGACCCAGTACTTC
-,TRBJ2-2,TRBV25-1,many,CASSEMSSGTGELFF,TGTGCCAGCAGTGAAATGTCCAGTGGTACCGGGGAGCTGTTTTTT
-,TRBJ2-3,TRBV20-1,many,CSAPWRTDTQYF,TGCAGTGCTCCCTGGCGGACAGATACGCAGTATTTT
-,TRBJ1-1,TRBV27,many,CASSLDPGNTEAFF,TGTGCCAGCAGTTTAGACCCGGGGAACACTGAAGCTTTCTTT
-,TRBJ2-7,TRBV12-5,few,CASGSMDTKSYEQYF,TGTGCTAGTGGTTCCATGGACACAAAGTCCTACGAGCAGTACTTC
-,TRBJ1-5,TRBV4-2,many,CASRGDDSNQPQHF,TGTGCCAGCCGGGGAGATGATAGCAATCAGCCCCAGCATTTT
-,TRBJ1-4,TRBV4-1,many,CASSQQTATNEKLFF,TGCGCCAGCAGCCAGCAGACAGCAACTAATGAAAAACTGTTTTTT
-,TRBJ2-7,TRBV4-2,many,CASSQEVGLPLEQYF,TGTGCCAGCAGCCAAGAGGTAGGCCTTCCATTGGAGCAGTACTTC
-,TRBJ1-4,TRBV18,many,CASSPNLLSSPTNEKLFF,TGTGCCAGCTCACCGAACCTTTTATCCAGTCCAACTAATGAAAAACTGTTTTTT
TRBD1,TRBJ1-1,TRBV20-1,few,CSARGTGNTEAFF,TGCAGTGCTAGAGGGACAGGGAACACTGAAGCTTTCTTT
-,TRBJ2-6,TRBV7-7,many,CASSPGGPGANVLTF,TGTGCTAGCAGCCCCGGGGGGCCTGGGGCCAACGTCCTGACTTTC
-,TRBJ2-1,TRBV20-1,many,CSARALAPSSYNEQFF,TGCAGTGCCCGCGCCCTAGCTCCTAGCTCCTACAATGAGCAGTTCTTC
-,TRBJ1-1,TRBV6-2/TRBV6-3,many,CATRTVNTEAFF,TGTGCCACTCGGACAGTGAACACTGAAGCTTTCTTT
-,TRBJ2-5,TRBV5-5,many,CASSLAPTNQETQYF,TGTGCCAGCAGCTTGGCCCCGACAAATCAAGAGACCCAGTACTTC
-,TRBJ2-5,TRBV6-6,many,CASSPGAETQYF,TGTGCCAGCAGTCCAGGGGCCGAGACCCAGTACTTC
-,TRBJ2-2,TRBV5-3,many,CASSLETVATGELFF,TGTGCCAGCAGCTTGGAGACAGTGGCCACCGGGGAGCTGTTTTTT
-,TRBJ2-3,TRBV10-3,medium-sized,CAISESDGTDTQYF,TGTGCCATCAGTGAGTCGGATGGCACAGATACGCAGTATTTT
-,TRBJ2-7,TRBV7-9,many,CASSIAREDEQYF,TGTGCCAGCAGCATAGCGAGGGAGGACGAGCAGTACTTC
TRBD2,TRBJ2-1,TRBV19,few,CASSITSSGVNEQFF,TGTGCCAGTAGTATTACGTCTAGCGGGGTCAATGAGCAGTTCTTC
-,TRBJ1-1,TRBV7-2,many,CASSPYQVNTEAFF,TGTGCCAGCAGCCCCTATCAGGTGAACACTGAAGCTTTCTTT
-,TRBJ2-2,TRBV10-3,many,CAISLGPGELFF,TGTGCCATCAGTCTTGGTCCCGGGGAGCTGTTTTTT
-,TRBJ2-1,TRBV3-1,many,CASSQVGEQFF,TGTGCCAGCAGCCAAGTTGGTGAGCAGTTCTTC
-,TRBJ2-1,TRBV28,many,CASSSPYNEQFF,TGTGCCAGCAGTTCCCCTTACAATGAGCAGTTCTTC
-,TRBJ1-5,TRBV30,many,CAWSVSIQSQPQHF,TGTGCCTGGAGTGTTTCCATTCAGAGTCAGCCCCAGCATTTT
TRBD1,TRBJ1-2,TRBV5-4,-,CASRTPGQTNYGYTF,TGTGCCAGCAGAACTCCGGGACAGACTAACTATGGCTACACCTTC
TRBD2,TRBJ2-3,TRBV19,many,CASKESSGSVPDTQYF,TGTGCCAGTAAGGAGAGTAGCGGGAGCGTCCCAGATACGCAGTATTTT
-,TRBJ2-1,TRBV4-1,many,CASSQLYEQFF,TGCGCCAGCAGCCAACTCTATGAGCAGTTCTTC
-,TRBJ1-4,TRBV28,many,CASRPRGATTNEKLFF,TGTGCCAGCAGACCCAGGGGCGCGACAACTAATGAAAAACTGTTTTTT
-,TRBJ1-4,TRBV18,many,CASSRRDWEGEKLFF,TGTGCCAGCTCACGGCGGGACTGGGAAGGTGAAAAACTGTTTTTT
-,TRBJ2-7,TRBV15,many,CATSRDPRGSANYEQYF,TGTGCCACCAGCAGAGATCCTAGGGGATCGGCTAATTACGAGCAGTACTTC
-,TRBJ2-5,TRBV15,many,CATSASGGRQETQYF,TGTGCCACCAGCGCCAGTGGGGGTCGCCAAGAGACCCAGTACTTC
TRBD2,TRBJ2-1,TRBV2,many,CASSSSGGAYNEQFF,TGTGCCAGCAGCTCTAGCGGGGGGGCCTACAATGAGCAGTTCTTC
-,TRBJ1-1,TRBV27,many,CASSFRRLQNTEAFF,TGTGCCAGCAGTTTTCGGAGACTACAGAACACTGAAGCTTTCTTT
-,TRBJ2-2,TRBV27,many,CASAKGPASTGELFF,TGTGCCAGCGCAAAGGGGCCAGCTAGCACCGGGGAGCTGTTTTTT
-,TRBJ2-6,TRBV5-1,-,CASSRDTGANVLTF,TGCGCCAGCAGCAGGGACACTGGGGCCAACGTCCTGACTTTC
TRBD1,TRBJ1-6,TRBV6-6,many,CASSYSTGNRNSPLHF,TGTGCCAGCAGTTACTCGACAGGGAATAGAAATTCACCCCTCCACTTT
-,TRBJ2-2,TRBV2,many,CASSGGHGSNTGELFF,TGTGCCAGCAGTGGGGGACACGGTTCGAACACCGGGGAGCTGTTTTTT